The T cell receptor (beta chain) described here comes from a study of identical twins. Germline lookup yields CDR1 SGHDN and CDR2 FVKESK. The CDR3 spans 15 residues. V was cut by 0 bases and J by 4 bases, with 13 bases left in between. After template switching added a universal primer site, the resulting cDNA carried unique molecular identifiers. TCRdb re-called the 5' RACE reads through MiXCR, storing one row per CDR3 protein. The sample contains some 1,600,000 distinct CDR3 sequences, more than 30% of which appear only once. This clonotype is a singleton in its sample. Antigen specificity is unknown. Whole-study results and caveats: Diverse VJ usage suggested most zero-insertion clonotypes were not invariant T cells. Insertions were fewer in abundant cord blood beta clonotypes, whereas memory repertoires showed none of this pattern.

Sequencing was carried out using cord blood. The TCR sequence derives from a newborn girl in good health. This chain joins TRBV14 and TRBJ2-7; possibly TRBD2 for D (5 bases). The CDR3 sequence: CASSQDGGALYEQYF. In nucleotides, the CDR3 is TGTGCCAGCAGCCAAGATGGAGGAGCTCTGTACGAGCAGTACTTC.